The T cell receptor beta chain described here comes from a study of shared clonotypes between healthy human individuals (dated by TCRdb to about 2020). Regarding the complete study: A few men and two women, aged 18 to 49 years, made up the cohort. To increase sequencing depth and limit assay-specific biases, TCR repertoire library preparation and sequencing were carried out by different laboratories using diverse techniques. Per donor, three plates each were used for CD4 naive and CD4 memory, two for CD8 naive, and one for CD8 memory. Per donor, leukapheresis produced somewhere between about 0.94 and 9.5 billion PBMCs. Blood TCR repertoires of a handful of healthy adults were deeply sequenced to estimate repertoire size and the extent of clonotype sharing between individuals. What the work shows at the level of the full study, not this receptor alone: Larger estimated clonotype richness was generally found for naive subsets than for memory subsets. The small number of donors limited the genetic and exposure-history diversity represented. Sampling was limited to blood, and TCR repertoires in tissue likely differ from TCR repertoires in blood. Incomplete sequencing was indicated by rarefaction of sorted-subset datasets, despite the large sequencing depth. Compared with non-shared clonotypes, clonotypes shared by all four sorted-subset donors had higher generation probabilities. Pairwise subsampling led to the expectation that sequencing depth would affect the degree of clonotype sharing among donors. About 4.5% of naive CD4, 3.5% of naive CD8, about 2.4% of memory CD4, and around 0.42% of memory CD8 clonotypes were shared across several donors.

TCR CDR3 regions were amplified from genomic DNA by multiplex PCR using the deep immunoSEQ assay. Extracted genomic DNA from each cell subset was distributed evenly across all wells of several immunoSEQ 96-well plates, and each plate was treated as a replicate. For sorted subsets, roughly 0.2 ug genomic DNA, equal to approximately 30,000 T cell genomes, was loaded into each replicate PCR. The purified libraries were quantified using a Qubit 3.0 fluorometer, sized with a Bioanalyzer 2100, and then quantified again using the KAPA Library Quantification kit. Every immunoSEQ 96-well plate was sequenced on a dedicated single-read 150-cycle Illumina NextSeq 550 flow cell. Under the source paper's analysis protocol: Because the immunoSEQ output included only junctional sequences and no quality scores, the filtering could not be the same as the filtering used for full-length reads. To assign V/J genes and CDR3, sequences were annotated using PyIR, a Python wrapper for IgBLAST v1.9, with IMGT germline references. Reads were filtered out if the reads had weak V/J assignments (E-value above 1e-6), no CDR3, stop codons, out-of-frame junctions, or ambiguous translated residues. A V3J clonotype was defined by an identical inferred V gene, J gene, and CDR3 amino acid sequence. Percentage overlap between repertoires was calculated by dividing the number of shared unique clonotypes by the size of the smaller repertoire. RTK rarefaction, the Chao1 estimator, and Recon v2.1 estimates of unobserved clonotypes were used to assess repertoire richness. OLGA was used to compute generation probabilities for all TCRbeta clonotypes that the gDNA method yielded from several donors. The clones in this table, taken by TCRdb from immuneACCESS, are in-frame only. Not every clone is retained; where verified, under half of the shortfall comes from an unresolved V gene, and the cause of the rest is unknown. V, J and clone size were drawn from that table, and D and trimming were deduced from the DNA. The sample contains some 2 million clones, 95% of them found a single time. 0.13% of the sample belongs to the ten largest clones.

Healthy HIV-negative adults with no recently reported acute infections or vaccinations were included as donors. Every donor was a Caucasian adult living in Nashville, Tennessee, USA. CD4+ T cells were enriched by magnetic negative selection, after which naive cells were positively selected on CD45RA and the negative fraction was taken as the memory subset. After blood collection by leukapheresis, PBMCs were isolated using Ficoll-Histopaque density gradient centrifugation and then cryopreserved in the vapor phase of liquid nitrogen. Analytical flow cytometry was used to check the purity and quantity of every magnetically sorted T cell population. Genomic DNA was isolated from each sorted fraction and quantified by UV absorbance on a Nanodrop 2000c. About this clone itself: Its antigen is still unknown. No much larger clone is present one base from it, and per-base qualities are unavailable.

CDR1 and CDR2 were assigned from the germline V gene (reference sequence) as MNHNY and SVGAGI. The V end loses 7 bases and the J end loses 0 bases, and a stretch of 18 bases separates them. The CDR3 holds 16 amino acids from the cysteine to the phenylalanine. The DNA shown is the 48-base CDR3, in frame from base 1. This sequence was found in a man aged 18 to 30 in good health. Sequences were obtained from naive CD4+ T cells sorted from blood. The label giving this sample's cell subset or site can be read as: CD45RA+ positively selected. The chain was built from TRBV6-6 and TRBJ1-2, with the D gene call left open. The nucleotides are TGTGCCAGCACTCTCGACTCGACGCCCACTAACTATGGCTACACCTTC. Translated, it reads CASTLDSTPTNYGYTF.